This TCR beta chain was profiled in a study of blood T cell repertoires in COVID-19. Study-wide context: Samples representing acute and convalescent COVID-19 were sourced from the United States, Italy and Spain.

The method was immunoSEQ multiplex PCR; TCRdb's version includes in-frame clones alone and lacks a portion of them. The profile shows approximately 210,000 clones, 86% of them singletons. The CDR3 contains 16 residues. Trimming stripped 3 bases from V and 5 bases from J, with 17 bases between. Germline V lookup: CDR1 SGHNT, CDR2 YYREEE (reference sequence). Source material: peripheral blood. This sequence was found in a man aged 25-40 years who had recovered from COVID-19. V usage is TRBV5-4 and J usage is TRBJ1-4; D may be TRBD1 (6 bases). CDR3 sequence: CASSSGGGGGNEKLFF. The CDR3 coding sequence is TGTGCCAGCAGCTCCGGCGGGGGAGGGGGGAATGAAAAACTGTTTTTT.